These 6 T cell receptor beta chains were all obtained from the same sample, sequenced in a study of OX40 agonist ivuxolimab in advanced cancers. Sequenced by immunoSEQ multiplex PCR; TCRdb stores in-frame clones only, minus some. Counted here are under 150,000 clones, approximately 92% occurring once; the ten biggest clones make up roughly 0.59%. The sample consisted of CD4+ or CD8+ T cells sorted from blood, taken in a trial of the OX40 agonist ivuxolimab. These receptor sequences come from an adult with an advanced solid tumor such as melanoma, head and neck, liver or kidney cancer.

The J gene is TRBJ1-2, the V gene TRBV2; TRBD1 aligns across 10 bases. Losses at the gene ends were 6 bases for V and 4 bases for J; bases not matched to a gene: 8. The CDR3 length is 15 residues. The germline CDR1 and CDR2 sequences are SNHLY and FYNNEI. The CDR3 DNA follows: TGTGCCAGCAGGGGGGACAGGGGAGGTAGCTATGGCTACACCTTC. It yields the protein CASRGDRGGSYGYTF. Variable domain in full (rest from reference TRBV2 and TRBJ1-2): EPEVTQTPSHQVTQMGQEVILRCVPISNHLYFYWYRQILGQKVEFLVSFYNNEISEKSEIFDDQFSVERPDGSNFTLKIRSTKLEDSAMYFCASRGDRGGSYGYTFGSGTRLTVV.

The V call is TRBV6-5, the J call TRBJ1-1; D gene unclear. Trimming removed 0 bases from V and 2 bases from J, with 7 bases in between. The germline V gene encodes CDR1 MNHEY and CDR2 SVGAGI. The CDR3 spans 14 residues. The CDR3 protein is CASSYSRPNTEAFF. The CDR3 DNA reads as TGTGCCAGCAGTTACTCGCGGCCAAACACTGAAGCTTTCTTT.

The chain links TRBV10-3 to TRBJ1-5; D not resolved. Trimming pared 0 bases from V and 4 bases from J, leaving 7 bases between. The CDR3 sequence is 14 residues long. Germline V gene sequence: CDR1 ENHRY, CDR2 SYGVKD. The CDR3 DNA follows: TGTGCCATCAGTGAGTCTGGAGCTAATCAGCCCCAGCATTTT. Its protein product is CAISESGANQPQHF.

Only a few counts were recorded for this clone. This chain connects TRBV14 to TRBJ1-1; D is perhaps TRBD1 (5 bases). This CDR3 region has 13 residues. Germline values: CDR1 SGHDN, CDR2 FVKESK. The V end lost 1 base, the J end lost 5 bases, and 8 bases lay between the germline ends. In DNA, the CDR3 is TGTGCCAGCAGCCAAGTTGGGGGAACTGAAGCTTTCTTT. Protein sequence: CASSQVGGTEAFF.

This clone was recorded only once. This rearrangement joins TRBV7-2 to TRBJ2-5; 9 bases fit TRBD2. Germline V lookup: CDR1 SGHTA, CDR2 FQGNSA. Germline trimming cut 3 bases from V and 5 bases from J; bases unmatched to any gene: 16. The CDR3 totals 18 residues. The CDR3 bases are TGTGCCAGCAGCTTTATGCTTGCTAGCGGGACCTCGGGGGAGACCCAGTACTTC. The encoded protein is CASSFMLASGTSGETQYF.

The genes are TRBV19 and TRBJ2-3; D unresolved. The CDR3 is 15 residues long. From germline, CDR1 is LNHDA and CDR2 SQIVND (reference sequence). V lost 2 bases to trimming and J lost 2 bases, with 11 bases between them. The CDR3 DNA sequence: TGTGCCAGTAGTATAAGTTTCTTAACCACAGATACGCAGTATTTT. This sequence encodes CASSISFLTTDTQYF. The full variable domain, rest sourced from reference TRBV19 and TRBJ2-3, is DGGITQSPKYLFRKEGQNVTLSCEQNLNHDAMYWYRQDPGQGLRLIYYSQIVNDFQKGDIAEGYSVSREKKESFPLTVTSAQKNPTAFYLCASSISFLTTDTQYFGPGTRLTVL.